The 25 T cell receptor beta chains presented below share a single source sample, sequenced in a study of CD8 T cells in Susac syndrome. RNA amounts of about 0.45 to 1 ug underwent reverse transcription with random hexamers. One entry per CDR3 protein, called by TCRdb with MiXCR from the immunoSEQ multiplex PCR reads. In the table there are 150,000 to 200,000 distinct CDR3 sequences, 90% to 95% of which are singletons. The sample comprised CD4+ T cells from PBMCs. The receptors stem from a human donor with Susac syndrome.

In DNA, the CDR3 is TGCGCCAGCAGCTTTCAAGCGGGGGAGCACAATGAGCAGTTCTTC. This translates into CASSFQAGEHNEQFF. The rearrangement uses TRBV5-1 and TRBJ2-1, with 8 bases lining up with TRBD2. The V and J ends lost 2 bases and 5 bases, in that order; junction bases with no gene match: 6. This CDR3 is built from 15 residues. Germline V lookup: CDR1 SGHRS, CDR2 YFSETQ.

Only one count was recorded for this clonotype. The chain has TRBV29-1 and TRBJ1-1, with 9 bases lining up with TRBD1. CDR3 length equals 12 residues. Germline-derived CDR1 and CDR2 are SQVTM and ANQGSEA. The ends lost 6 bases at V and 4 bases at J; junction bases unmatched: 3. CDR3 residues: CSVMTGGTEAFF. As DNA, the CDR3 is TGCAGCGTAATGACAGGGGGCACTGAAGCTTTCTTT.

This chain links TRBV5-1 with TRBJ2-5, with TRBD2 matching over 7 bases. CDR1 is SGHRS and CDR2 is YFSETQ in the germline V gene. The CDR3 spans 14 residues. J gave up 0 bases and V 4 bases, and 3 bases lay outside the gene matches. CDR3 DNA: TGCGCCAGCAGCGGGACTAACAACCAAGAGACCCAGTACTTC. This codes for CASSGTNNQETQYF.

The chain employs TRBV2 and TRBJ2-2; TRBD1 aligns across 11 bases. Trimming at V came to 10 bases and at J to 7 bases, leaving 8 bases not matched to a gene. Germline loops: CDR1 SNHLY, CDR2 FYNNEI. The CDR3 spans 14 residues. CDR3 residues: CATGQGANIGELFF. The CDR3 DNA reads TGTGCCACCGGACAGGGGGCTAATATCGGGGAGCTGTTTTTT.

The CDR3 spells CSASPSNTGSYEQFF. For the CDR3, the DNA is TGCAGTGCTAGCCCCTCGAACACGGGTTCGTATGAGCAGTTCTTC. The chain recombines TRBV20-1 with TRBJ2-1; D not certain. Germline V gene data show CDR1 as DFQATT and CDR2 as SNEGSKA (reference sequence). The V gene lost 3 bases and the J gene lost 8 bases, with 20 bases spanning the gap. The CDR3 is made up of 15 amino acids.

The chain couples TRBV20-1 to TRBJ2-5; D could derive from TRBD1 or TRBD2 (5 bases each). Germline CDR1 is DFQATT and CDR2 is SNEGSKA (reference sequence). Trimming pared 5 bases from V and 5 bases from J, leaving 12 bases between. The length of the CDR3 is 12 residues. CDR3 sequence: CSAPAGAETQYF. CDR3 DNA: TGCAGTGCTCCAGCCGGGGCCGAGACCCAGTACTTC.

This chain's CDR3 is CAWSIGTYEQYF. Here the CDR3 DNA reads TGTGCCTGGAGCATAGGGACGTACGAGCAGTACTTC. This sequence joins TRBV30 and TRBJ2-7; D is possibly TRBD1 or TRBD2 (5 bases each). This CDR3 region has 12 residues. The V gene's germline CDR1 is GTSNPN and CDR2 SVGIG (reference sequence). Trimming left V 3 bases short and J 4 bases short, with 10 bases between. Supplemented by reference TRBV30 and TRBJ2-7, the full variable domain reads SQTIHQWPATLVQPVGSPLSLECTVEGTSNPNLYWYRQAAGRGLQLLFYSVGIGQISSEVPQNLSASRPQDRQFILSSKKLLLSDSGFYLCAWSIGTYEQYFGPGTRLTVT.

V usage is TRBV5-1 and J usage is TRBJ2-5; no reliable D call. The CDR3 has 15 amino acids. V lost 4 bases and J lost 0, with 13 bases in between. Germline V gene sequence: CDR1 SGHRS, CDR2 YFSETQ. CDR3 sequence (DNA): TGCGCCAGCAGCACTGGACGAAGTAACCAAGAGACCCAGTACTTC. Translated, it gives CASSTGRSNQETQYF.

The chain employs TRBV12-3 or TRBV12-4 and TRBJ1-1; D gene uncertain. Deletions cut 9 bases from V and 1 base from J, with 18 bases between. The CDR3 loop spans 15 amino acids. Written as DNA, the CDR3 is TGTGCCAGTCGTGAGAACGACCTAAAGAACACTGAAGCTTTCTTT. Protein product: CASRENDLKNTEAFF.

The chain couples TRBV12-3 or TRBV12-4 to TRBJ1-2; 7 bases line up with TRBD1. V lost 4 bases, J lost 2 bases, and 1 base stayed unmatched. The CDR3 extends over 13 amino acids. The CDR3 spells CASSWDRNYGYTF. The CDR3 nucleotides are TGTGCCAGCAGTTGGGACAGAAACTATGGCTACACCTTC.

This chain uses TRBV10-3 with TRBJ2-1, with TRBD2 identical over 13 bases. This CDR3 contains 13 residues. The V and J ends lost 8 bases and 8 bases, in that order; junction bases with no gene match: 3. Germline lookup yields CDR1 ENHRY and CDR2 SYGVKD. The CDR3 reads CAILLAGGHEQFF. The CDR3 coding sequence is TGTGCCATCTTACTAGCGGGGGGGCATGAGCAGTTCTTC.

This clonotype has a single count. V and J are TRBV5-1 and TRBJ2-1, with 10 bases fitting TRBD2. CDR3 size: 17 residues. Trimming at V came to 0 bases and at J to 4 bases, leaving 7 bases not matched to a gene. Germline-derived CDR1 and CDR2 are SGHRS and YFSETQ. CDR3 nucleotides: TGCGCCAGCAGCTTGGTCCTAGCGGGGGTTTTATACAATGAGCAGTTCTTC. Protein sequence: CASSLVLAGVLYNEQFF.

This clonotype appeared once. The junction differs from germline at one of its ends, possibly a read error. The genes are TRBV28 and TRBJ2-5; 8 bases match TRBD2. CDR1 is MDHEN and CDR2 is SYDVKM in the germline V gene. The CDR3 is made up of 15 amino acids. CDR3 amino acids: CVSSLTSALQETQYF. In DNA form, the CDR3 reads TGTGTCAGCAGTCTGACTAGCGCCCTTCAAGAGACCCAGTACTTC.

The chain employs TRBV18 and TRBJ2-5; D unresolved. Germline V gene lookup returns CDR1 KGHSH and CDR2 LQKENI. This CDR3 spans 12 amino acids. Trimming stripped 1 base from V and 5 bases from J, with 5 bases between. The CDR3 DNA sequence: TGTGCCAGCTCACCACGGGTTGAGACCCAGTACTTC. Protein: CASSPRVETQYF. Full variable domain (remainder filled in from reference TRBV18 and TRBJ2-5): NAGVMQNPRHLVRRRGQEARLRCSPMKGHSHVYWYRQLPEEGLKFMVYLQKENIIDESGMPKERFSAEFPKEGPSILRIQQVVRGDSAAYFCASSPRVETQYFGPGTRLLVL.

V and J are TRBV10-3 and TRBJ2-7; 9 bases are a match to TRBD1. This CDR3 has 15 amino acids. The V gene end was trimmed by 4 bases and the J gene end by 6 bases; junction bases not matched to a gene: 10. Per the germline V gene, CDR1 is ENHRY and CDR2 is SYGVKD. DNA of the CDR3: TGTGCCATCAGTGTAGCGGTACAGGGGGCATCCGAGCAGTACTTC. Translated: CAISVAVQGASEQYF.

This clonotype has just one count. The chain recombines TRBV24-1 with TRBJ2-3; D is possibly TRBD1 (6 bases). This CDR3 comprises 14 residues. V was cut by 3 bases and J by 4 bases, with 10 bases left in between. Per the germline V gene, CDR1 is KGHDR and CDR2 is SFDVKD. The CDR3 here is CATSDGGRADTQYF. CDR3 coding DNA: TGTGCCACCAGTGATGGGGGCCGGGCAGATACGCAGTATTTT.

The chain recombines TRBV11-2 with TRBJ2-1; unclear D gene. Germline V gene sequence: CDR1 SGHAT, CDR2 FQNNGV. This CDR3 contains 14 residues. Trimming took 0 bases from V and 5 from J, leaving 8 bases between them. Written as DNA, the CDR3 is TGTGCCAGCAGCTTAGACCGGGTCCACAATGAGCAGTTCTTC. It translates to CASSLDRVHNEQFF.

This rearrangement joins TRBV3-1 to TRBJ2-4; either TRBD1 or TRBD2 may supply D (5 bases each). Trimming stripped 2 bases from V and 0 bases from J, with 8 bases between. Germline CDR1 and CDR2: LGHDT and YNNKEL (reference sequence). This CDR3 is 15 amino acids long. DNA for the CDR3: TGTGCCAGCAGCCAAAGGGACGGAGCCAAAAACATTCAGTACTTC. Translation gives CASSQRDGAKNIQYF.

This clonotype was seen only once. V usage is TRBV12-3 or TRBV12-4 and J usage is TRBJ1-1; D uncertain. This CDR3 contains 14 residues. Trimming shortened V by 6 bases and J by 0 bases, and 11 bases separated the two germline ends. CDR3 sequence: CASRADQMNTEAFF. CDR3 DNA: TGTGCCAGCAGGGCGGATCAGATGAACACTGAAGCTTTCTTT.

V usage is TRBV7-2 and J usage is TRBJ2-7; no definite D call. This CDR3 has 14 amino acids. The V gene's germline CDR1 is SGHTA and CDR2 FQGNSA. V shed 1 base and J shed 2 bases, with 9 bases lying between them. CDR3 DNA sequence: TGTGCCAGCAGCTTAGGGCCCAGCCCCTACGAGCAGTACTTC. Translation gives CASSLGPSPYEQYF. Supplemented by reference TRBV7-2 and TRBJ2-7, the full variable domain reads GAGVSQSPSNKVTEKGKDVELRCDPISGHTALYWYRQSLGQGLEFLIYFQGNSAPDKSGLPSDRFSAERTGGSVSTLTIQRTQQEDSAVYLCASSLGPSPYEQYFGPGTRLTVT.

This rearrangement joins TRBV6-5 to TRBJ1-1, with unresolved D. This CDR3 region has 13 residues. The germline CDR1 and CDR2 sequences are MNHEY and SVGAGI. Trimming pared 2 bases from V and 0 bases from J, leaving 4 bases between. CDR3 protein: CASSYGMNTEAFF. The DNA for the CDR3 is TGTGCCAGCAGTTACGGTATGAACACTGAAGCTTTCTTT.

This chain connects TRBV27 to TRBJ1-1, with D maybe TRBD1 (6 bases). The CDR3 spans 13 residues. The germline CDR1 and CDR2 sequences are MNHEY and SMNVEV (reference sequence). With 4 bases removed from V and 11 bases from J, the gap between germline ends came to 17 bases. DNA of the CDR3: TGTGCCAGCAGTTCTAAGGACAGCAGTAAGGCTTTCTTT. Translating gives CASSSKDSSKAFF.

The chain has TRBV20-1 and TRBJ1-5, with D unresolved. The CDR3 is made up of 15 amino acids. Trimming took off 6 bases at V and 7 bases at J, with 22 bases between the two ends. Germline CDR1 reads DFQATT; CDR2 reads SNEGSKA (reference sequence). The CDR3 loop reads CSAGKGGSGRQPQHF. The CDR3 coding sequence is TGCAGTGCGGGCAAAGGTGGGTCAGGACGGCAGCCCCAGCATTTT.

J is TRBJ1-5 and V is TRBV5-1; the D gene is possibly TRBD1 (5 bases). From germline, CDR1 is SGHRS and CDR2 YFSETQ. V dropped 2 bases and J dropped 2 bases, with 11 bases sitting between them. The CDR3 length is 15 residues. Here the CDR3 DNA reads TGCGCCAGCAGCTTAGGGGAAGGGGGCAATCAGCCCCAGCATTTT. Translating it yields CASSLGEGGNQPQHF.

J is TRBJ2-2 and V is TRBV5-4; TRBD2 aligns across 8 bases. Germline trimming cut 2 bases from V and 4 bases from J; bases unmatched to any gene: 4. Germline CDR1 SGHNT, CDR2 YYREEE (reference sequence). This CDR3 is 15 amino acids long. CDR3 loop: CASSFFGLATGELFF. The CDR3 DNA is TGTGCCAGCAGCTTTTTCGGACTAGCCACCGGGGAGCTGTTTTTT.